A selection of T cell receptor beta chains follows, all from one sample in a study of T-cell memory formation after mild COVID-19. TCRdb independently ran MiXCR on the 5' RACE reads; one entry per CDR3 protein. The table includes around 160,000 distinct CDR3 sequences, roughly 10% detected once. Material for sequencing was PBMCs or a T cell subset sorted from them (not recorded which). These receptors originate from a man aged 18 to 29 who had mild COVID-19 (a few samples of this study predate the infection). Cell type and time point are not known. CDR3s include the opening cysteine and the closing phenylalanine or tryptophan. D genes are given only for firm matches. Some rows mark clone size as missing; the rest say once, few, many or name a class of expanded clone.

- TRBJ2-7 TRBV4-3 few TGCGCCAGCAGCCAAGGGGGACAAGTGCAGTACTTC CASSQGGQVQYF
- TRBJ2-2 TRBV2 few TGTGCCAGCAACGTACTAAAGAACACCGGGGAGCTGTTTTTT CASNVLKNTGELFF
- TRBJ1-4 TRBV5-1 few TGCGCCAGCAGCTTTGGGGCACGTAATGAAAAACTGTTTTTT CASSFGARNEKLFF
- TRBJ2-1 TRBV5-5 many TGTGCCAGCAGCTTGGCCCCGGGTGCCTACAATGAGCAGTTCTTC CASSLAPGAYNEQFF
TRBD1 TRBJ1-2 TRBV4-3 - TGCGCCAGCAGCCAAAGGGGGCGCGGCTATGGCTACACCTTC CASSQRGRGYGYTF
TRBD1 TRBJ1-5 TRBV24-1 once TGTGCCACCAGTGAACCCTGGACAGGCCACTGCAATCTCTATAGCAATCAGCCCCAGCATTTT CATSEPWTGHCNLYSNQPQHF
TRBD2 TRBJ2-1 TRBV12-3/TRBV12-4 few TGTGCCAGCAGTTCTGCCCGCGGGGGGACCTACAATGAGCAGTTCTTC CASSSARGGTYNEQFF
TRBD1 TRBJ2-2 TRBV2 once TGTGCCAGCAACGGACAGGGGTTAAACACCGAGGAGCTGTTTTTT CASNGQGLNTEELFF
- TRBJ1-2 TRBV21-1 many TGTGCCAGCGGAGGATCTTTCTATGGCTACACCTTC CASGGSFYGYTF
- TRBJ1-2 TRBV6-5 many TGTGCCAGCAGTGGGGGCCAGACCCCCTATGGCTACACCTTC CASSGGQTPYGYTF
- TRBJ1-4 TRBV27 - TGTGCCAGCAGTCCATGGGCCACCCGTGGTGAAAAACTGTTTTTT CASSPWATRGEKLFF
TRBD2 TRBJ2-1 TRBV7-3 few TGTGCCAGCAGCTTTACTAGCGGGGGGGCTTCCAATGAGCAGTTCTTC CASSFTSGGASNEQFF
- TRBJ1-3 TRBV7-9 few TGTGCCAGCAGCTTAAGGAGCTCTGGAAACACCATATATTTT CASSLRSSGNTIYF
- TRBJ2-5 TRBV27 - TGTGCCAGCAGGGGGGGGGCCCAAGAGACCCAGTACTTC CASRGGAQETQYF
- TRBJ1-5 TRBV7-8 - TGTGCCAGCAGGCCCCCGGGGGGTCAGCCCCAGCATTTT CASRPPGGQPQHF
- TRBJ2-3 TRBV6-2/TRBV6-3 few TGTGCCATCAGTGTCACCGGTCTGGGCCGCACAGATACGCAGTATTTT CAISVTGLGRTDTQYF
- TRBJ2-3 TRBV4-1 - TGCGCCAGCAGCCCATCCGGCGCCGCCGGGAGAGATACGCAGTATTTT CASSPSGAAGRDTQYF
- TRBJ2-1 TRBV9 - TGTGCCAGCAGCGGGGACGCATACAATGAGCAGTTCTTC CASSGDAYNEQFF
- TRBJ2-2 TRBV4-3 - TGCGCCAGCAGCCAAGGTCTCCAGGTTTTAGGCGGGGAGCTGTTTTTT CASSQGLQVLGGELFF
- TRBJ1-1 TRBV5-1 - TGCGCCAGCAGCTTGACGGCAGGGGCAAACACTGAAGCTTTCTTT CASSLTAGANTEAFF
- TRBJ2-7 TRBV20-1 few TGCAGTGCCCCAGCCCGAGGGGTTGGGTACGAGCAGTACTTC CSAPARGVGYEQYF
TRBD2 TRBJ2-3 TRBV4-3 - TGCGCCAGCAGCCAAGAGGGGCGGCTAGCGGGGGGGCCGGTGACAACGCAGTATTTT CASSQEGRLAGGPVTTQYF
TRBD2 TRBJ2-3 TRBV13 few TGTGCCAGCAGCCCGCGGGGGGCCCTGGGTGGAGATACGCAGTATTTT CASSPRGALGGDTQYF
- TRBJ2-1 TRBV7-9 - TGTGCCAGCAGCCCCGGGACGGGGTCGGGGTATGAGCAGTTCTTC CASSPGTGSGYEQFF
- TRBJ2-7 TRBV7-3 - TGTGCCAGCACCCAGGAGGTGGAGATTTCGAGCTCCTACGAGCAGTACTTC CASTQEVEISSSYEQYF
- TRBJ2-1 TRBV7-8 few TGTGCCAGCAGCCTTATTCGAGGGGCAATAGGTAATGAGCAGTTCTTC CASSLIRGAIGNEQFF
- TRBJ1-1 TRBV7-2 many TGTGCCAGCAGCCTTGGACAGAGGGCTTTCTTT CASSLGQRAFF
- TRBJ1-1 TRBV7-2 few TGTGCCAGCAGCCCCCGGGCACAGGAAGCTTTCTTT CASSPRAQEAFF
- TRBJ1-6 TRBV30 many TGTGCCTGGAGTGGGGGGTATAATTCACCCCTCCACTTT CAWSGGYNSPLHF
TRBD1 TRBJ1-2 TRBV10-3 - TGTGCCATCAAGGCAGGGGGCTATGGCTACACCTTC CAIKAGGYGYTF
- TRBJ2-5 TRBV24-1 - TGTGCCACCAGTCGGCTACAGGCGGGGGCAGAGACCCAGTACTTC CATSRLQAGAETQYF
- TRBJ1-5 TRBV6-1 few TGTGCCAGCAGTGAATCCCGCAATCAGCCCCAGCATTTT CASSESRNQPQHF
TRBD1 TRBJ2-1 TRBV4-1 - TGCGCCAGCAGCCCGGGACAGGCTGTCAATGAGCAGTTCTTC CASSPGQAVNEQFF
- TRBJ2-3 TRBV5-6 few TGTGCCAGCAGCTTGGATGCGAACACAGATACGCAGTATTTT CASSLDANTDTQYF
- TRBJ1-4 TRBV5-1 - TGCGCCAGCAGCTTGGCCGTACAGGGACTTGCAACTAATGAAAAACTGTTTTTT CASSLAVQGLATNEKLFF
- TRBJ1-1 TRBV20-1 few TGCAGTGCCCGGGTCGGGTTCACTGAAGCTTTCTTT CSARVGFTEAFF
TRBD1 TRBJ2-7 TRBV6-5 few TGTGCCAGCAGCCTCCACTTGGGACAGGGGGGAAACGAGCAGTACTTC CASSLHLGQGGNEQYF
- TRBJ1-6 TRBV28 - TGTGCCAGCAGTTTACTGGACGGGAATAATTCACCCCTCCACTTT CASSLLDGNNSPLHF
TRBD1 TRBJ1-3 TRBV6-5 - TGTGCCAGCAGTTACTCGCGGAACAGGGGGCTTTCTGGAAACACCATATATTTT CASSYSRNRGLSGNTIYF
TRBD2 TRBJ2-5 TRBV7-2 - TGTGCCAGCACCAGCGGGGGGCCGTACCAAGAGACCCAGTACTTC CASTSGGPYQETQYF
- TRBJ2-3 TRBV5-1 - TGCGCCAGCACCCCTGGAGGTGGTGCGCAGTATTTT CASTPGGGAQYF
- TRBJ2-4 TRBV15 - TGTGCCACCAGCAGAGATGAGAAAAACATTCAGTACTTC CATSRDEKNIQYF
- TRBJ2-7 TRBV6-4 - TGTGCCAGCAGGCCGATGACAGGCTTTGGCGAGCAGTACTTC CASRPMTGFGEQYF
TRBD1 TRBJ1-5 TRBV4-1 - TGCGCCAGCAGCCAAGAAGGGACAGGAGGTAATCAGCCCCAGCATTTT CASSQEGTGGNQPQHF
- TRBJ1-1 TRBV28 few TGTGCCAGCGGGATGGGCAGCTCGAACACTGAAGCTTTCTTT CASGMGSSNTEAFF
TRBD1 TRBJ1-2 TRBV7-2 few TGTGCCAGCAGCTCCCGCGGGGGGCCGGGACAGGGACTCCATGGCTACACCTTC CASSSRGGPGQGLHGYTF